Listed below are T cell receptor beta chains from one sample, sequenced in a study of T-cell memory formation after mild COVID-19. TCRdb called the 5' RACE reads again in MiXCR, with one record for every CDR3 protein. This table holds approximately 490,000 distinct CDR3 sequences, around 21% found once. Sample: PBMCs or a T cell subset sorted from them (not recorded which). All receptors derive from an adult woman who had mild COVID-19 (a few samples of this study predate the infection). Cell type and time point are not known. The conserved cysteine and the conserved F or W are not part of the CDR3 here.

j_call: TRBJ2-2
v_call: TRBV2
cdr3_aa: ASSGDRATGELF

j_call: TRBJ1-5
v_call: TRBV19
cdr3_aa: ASSPGPYSNQPQH

j_call: TRBJ2-2
v_call: TRBV7-2
cdr3_aa: ASSSVPIELWTGELF

j_call: TRBJ2-3
v_call: TRBV20-1
cdr3_aa: SARPWTSGRTDTQY

j_call: TRBJ2-1
v_call: TRBV5-6
cdr3_aa: ASSLALASGTNEQF

j_call: TRBJ2-3
v_call: TRBV4-2
cdr3_aa: ASSQDPGGRGGTDTQY

j_call: TRBJ2-1
v_call: TRBV14
cdr3_aa: ASSRDLSYNEQF

j_call: TRBJ2-1
v_call: TRBV12-3/TRBV12-4
cdr3_aa: ASSLGGTDFYNEQF

j_call: TRBJ2-1
v_call: TRBV9
cdr3_aa: ASSVDPTDNEQF

j_call: TRBJ2-7
v_call: TRBV4-2
cdr3_aa: ASSQDLGANEQY

j_call: TRBJ2-7
v_call: TRBV12-3/TRBV12-4
cdr3_aa: ASSLGGQLPYEQY

j_call: TRBJ2-4
v_call: TRBV5-1
cdr3_aa: ASSLPSDIQY

j_call: TRBJ2-3
v_call: TRBV7-8
cdr3_aa: ASSLAWREGTDTQY